The 15 T cell receptor beta chains in this list originate from one sample, sequenced in a study of cytomegalovirus exposure and HLA in healthy donors (dated by TCRdb to the late 2010s). The library was built by means of the immunoSEQ multiplex PCR assay. For the multiplex PCR, a mixture combining 60 forward primers for TCR Vbeta segments and 13 reverse primers for TCR Jbeta segments was used. TCRdb limited this immuneACCESS table to in-frame rearrangements with V and J called. A share of clones is missing; checked studies link under half to unresolved V genes, and the rest is unexplained. In this sample the table shows roughly 130,000 clones, roughly 78% of which occur a single time. The top ten constitute more than 2.5% of the sample. The sequenced material came from PBMCs. These TCRs come from a male donor in good health and CMV-seronegative.

This chain links TRBV4-1 with TRBJ2-3; 11 bases are shared with TRBD2. Germline CDR1 is MGHRA and CDR2 is YSYEKL. There are 17 residues in the CDR3. V lost 3 bases to trimming and J lost 4 bases; unmatched junction nucleotides: 9. The CDR3 DNA reads TGCGCCAGCAGCCAGGGATTAGCGGGGGGGCGGTCAGATACGCAGTATTTT. Translating gives CASSQGLAGGRSDTQYF.

The genes are TRBV7-3 and TRBJ2-2; TRBD2 might be the D (5 bases). V lost 6 bases to trimming and J lost 5 bases, with 10 bases between them. This CDR3 comprises 13 residues. Germline V gene sequence: CDR1 SGHTA, CDR2 FQGTGA. This CDR3 is CASRVDYTGELFF. The CDR3 region has the DNA TGTGCCAGCAGGGTCGACTATACCGGGGAGCTGTTTTTT.

The chain employs TRBV11-2 and TRBJ2-3; 14 bases fit TRBD2. Trimming cost V 2 bases and J 5 bases; bases outside gene matches: 6. The CDR3 is 17 amino acids. The V gene's germline CDR1 is SGHAT and CDR2 FQNNGV. The DNA for the CDR3 is TGTGCCAGCAGCTTAAGACTAGCGGGAGGGCCTGGAGATACGCAGTATTTT. It encodes CASSLRLAGGPGDTQYF.

This clone has only one observation. The chain recombines TRBV14 with TRBJ1-2, with TRBD1 identical over 7 bases. This CDR3 is 15 amino acids long. Germline V gene sequence: CDR1 SGHDN, CDR2 FVKESK. Trimming at V came to 0 bases and at J to 2 bases, leaving 3 bases not matched to a gene. In DNA form, the CDR3 reads TGTGCCAGCAGCCAAGATTTCAGGGGGAACTATGGCTACACCTTC. This gives the protein CASSQDFRGNYGYTF. Drawing the rest from reference TRBV14 and TRBJ1-2, the complete variable domain is EAGVTQFPSHSVIEKGQTVTLRCDPISGHDNLYWYRRVMGKEIKFLLHFVKESKQDESGMPNNRFLAERTGGTYSTLKVQPAELEDSGVYFCASSQDFRGNYGYTFGSGTRLTVV.

Remarks on this clone: One end of the junction varies from germline; a read error may be responsible. The chain uses TRBV9 and TRBJ2-4, with TRBD1 matching 8 bases. Germline CDR1 and CDR2: SGDLS and YYNGEE. The CDR3 is 18 amino acids. CDR3 nucleotides: TGTGCCAGCAGCGTAGGGGGCACCAGGGGGCTAGCCAAAAACAGTCAGTACTTC. Translation: CASSVGGTRGLAKNSQYF.

V usage is TRBV10-3 and J usage is TRBJ1-2; 7 nucleotides match TRBD1. The CDR3 consists of 15 residues. Germline CDR1 is ENHRY and CDR2 is SYGVKD. V lost 7 bases and J lost 7; bases outside the gene matches: 15. CDR3 sequence (DNA): TGTGCCATCACCAAACTCCCTACAGGGGATGGTGGCTACACCTTC. It encodes CAITKLPTGDGGYTF.

The chain links TRBV11-2 to TRBJ1-2; D possibly corresponds to TRBD1 (5 bases). This CDR3 has 14 amino acids. Germline V gives CDR1 SGHAT, CDR2 FQNNGV. V was cut by 0 bases and J by 5 bases, with 10 bases left in between. The DNA of the CDR3 is TGTGCCAGCAGCTTAGAGGAGGGGCCTTATGGCTACACCTTC. Translating it yields CASSLEEGPYGYTF.

The chain joins TRBV6-6 to TRBJ2-3; maybe TRBD1 (6 bases). Germline V lookup: CDR1 MNHNY, CDR2 SVGAGI (reference sequence). V lost 4 bases, J lost 2 bases, and 10 bases lay in between. The CDR3 length is 14 residues. CDR3 sequence reads: CASSSTGFTDTQYF. The DNA of the CDR3 is TGTGCCAGCAGTTCAACAGGGTTCACAGATACGCAGTATTTT.

V usage is TRBV10-1 and J usage is TRBJ2-2; 7 positions agree with TRBD1. V lost 7 bases, J lost 6 bases, and 2 bases stayed unmatched. Germline CDR1 reads WNHNN; CDR2 reads SYGVQD (reference sequence). CDR3 size: 12 residues. CDR3 nucleotide sequence: TGCGCCAGCAACCAGGGGGCCGGGGAGCTGTTTTTT. Translated, it gives CASNQGAGELFF.

This clone has a handful of counts. This chain uses TRBV5-8 with TRBJ2-1; 9 nucleotides agree with TRBD2. The V gene's germline CDR1 is SGHTS and CDR2 YDEGEE. CDR3 length: 14 amino acids. The V and J ends lost 0 bases and 9 bases, in that order; junction bases with no gene match: 4. In nucleotides, the CDR3 is TGTGCCAGCAGCTTGGGTCTAGCGGGGATTGAGCAGTTCTTC. Protein sequence: CASSLGLAGIEQFF.

This clone occurred a few times. J is TRBJ2-7 and V is TRBV7-9; D unclear. Trimming removed 0 bases at V and 5 bases at J, with 2 bases between. The CDR3 runs to 11 residues. The germline V gene encodes CDR1 SEHNR and CDR2 FQNEAQ (reference sequence). The CDR3 nucleotides are TGTGCCAGCAGCTTAGCCGACGAGCAGTACTTC. Translating gives CASSLADEQYF.

This clone has just a few counts. The CDR3, as DNA: TGTGCCAGCAGCGTAGTGGGAGGGGGCTATGGCTACACCTTC. This gives the protein CASSVVGGGYGYTF. This chain connects TRBV9 to TRBJ1-2; tentative D call: TRBD1 (6 bases). Germline CDR1 is SGDLS and CDR2 is YYNGEE. V lost 0 bases and J lost 4, with 10 bases in between. The length of the CDR3 is 14 residues. Full variable domain (outside the CDR3, taken from reference TRBV9 and TRBJ1-2): DSGVTQTPKHLITATGQRVTLRCSPRSGDLSVYWYQQSLDQGLQFLIQYYNGEERAKGNILERFSAQQFPDLHSELNLSSLELGDSALYFCASSVVGGGYGYTFGSGTRLTVV.

The sample holds one count of this clone. This rearrangement joins TRBV4-2 to TRBJ2-3; D ambiguous. V was cut by 10 bases and J by 1 base, with 27 bases left in between. Per the germline V gene, CDR1 is LGHNA and CDR2 is YNFKEQ. The CDR3 length is 18 residues. The chain's CDR3 is CATATDGGSAAGTDTQYF. In nucleotides, the CDR3 is TGTGCCACCGCAACTGACGGCGGATCCGCCGCTGGCACAGATACGCAGTATTTT.

This clone was counted many times. This rearrangement joins TRBV6-5 to TRBJ2-7, with 11 bases lining up with TRBD2. J gave up 3 bases and V 2 bases, and 0 bases lay outside the gene matches. The CDR3 covers 14 residues. CDR1 is MNHEY and CDR2 is SVGAGI in the germline V gene. The CDR3 sequence: CASSYGTSGYEQYF. The DNA of the CDR3 is TGTGCCAGCAGTTACGGGACTAGCGGCTACGAGCAGTACTTC.

The J gene is TRBJ2-3, the V gene TRBV6-5; D possibly corresponds to TRBD2 (5 bases). Per germline, CDR1 MNHEY and CDR2 SVGAGI. The length of the CDR3 is 14 residues. Trimming removed 0 bases at V and 3 bases at J, with 7 bases between. The CDR3 sequence is CASSYSTGTDTQYF. The CDR3 coding sequence is TGTGCCAGCAGTTACTCGACGGGAACAGATACGCAGTATTTT.